A single sample gave rise to the 23 T cell receptor beta chains below, sequenced in a study of OX40 agonist ivuxolimab in advanced cancers. Assay: immunoSEQ multiplex PCR; the TCRdb copy retains only in-frame clones and omits some. The table lists about 46,000 clones, around nine tenths of them singletons. This specimen was CD4+ or CD8+ T cells sorted from blood, taken in a trial of the OX40 agonist ivuxolimab. These receptor sequences come from an adult with an advanced solid tumor such as melanoma, head and neck, liver or kidney cancer.

This chain's CDR3 is CASSFLRSFQETQYF. The CDR3, as DNA: TGTGCCAGCAGCTTTCTTAGAAGTTTCCAAGAGACCCAGTACTTC. The chain joins TRBV7-9 to TRBJ2-5; no clear D gene. Germline loops: CDR1 SEHNR, CDR2 FQNEAQ (reference sequence). The length of the CDR3 is 15 residues. Trimming took 3 bases from V and 1 from J, leaving 12 bases between them.

This chain links TRBV15 with TRBJ2-2; tentative D call: TRBD1 (5 bases). Germline V lookup: CDR1 LNHNV, CDR2 YYDKDF (reference sequence). The CDR3 has 15 amino acids. Trimming left V 4 bases short and J 1 base short, with 10 bases between. The CDR3 is CATSTTGLNTGELFF. The CDR3, as DNA: TGTGCCACCAGCACCACAGGATTGAACACCGGGGAGCTGTTTTTT.

The chain joins TRBV9 to TRBJ2-5, with D perhaps matching TRBD1 or TRBD2 (5 bases each). There are 14 residues in the CDR3. Germline assignment: CDR1 SGDLS and CDR2 YYNGEE. Trimming left V 0 bases short and J 6 bases short, with 12 bases between. CDR3 protein: CASSVGIGEQTQYF. The CDR3 region has the DNA TGTGCCAGCAGCGTAGGTATAGGGGAGCAGACCCAGTACTTC.

The V gene is TRBV7-8, the J gene TRBJ2-5; possibly TRBD2 for D (6 bases). Germline assignment: CDR1 SGHVS and CDR2 FQNEAQ. The germline V and J ends were trimmed by 5 bases and 7 bases, with 14 bases remaining between them. The CDR3 totals 13 residues. The CDR3 nucleotides read TGTGCCAGCAGCCTCTCAGACGGGGGGACCCAGTACTTC. This codes for CASSLSDGGTQYF.

This clone was detected once. CDR3 residues: CASSSLASAQEDIGEQYV. CDR3 DNA: TGTGCCAGCAGCTCGTTGGCATCGGCACAGGAGGACATCGGCGAGCAGTACGTC. The rearrangement links TRBV21-1 to TRBJ2-7. TRBV21-1 is marked as a pseudogene. The CDR3 has 18 residues.

The chain joins TRBV27 to TRBJ2-7, with TRBD1 identical over 8 bases. The CDR3 extends over 15 amino acids. Germline CDR1 MNHEY, CDR2 SMNVEV (reference sequence). V was clipped by 5 bases and J by 1 base; unmatched bases: 7. The CDR3 loop is CASSLGQGISYEQYF. In nucleotides, the CDR3 is TGTGCCAGCAGTCTCGGACAGGGTATATCCTACGAGCAGTACTTC.

The genes are TRBV11-2 and TRBJ1-1; D not certain. Trimming took 1 base from V and 5 from J, leaving 14 bases between them. Germline V gene lookup returns CDR1 SGHAT and CDR2 FQNNGV. This CDR3 contains 15 residues. The CDR3 here is CASSLAVGDSTEAFF. In DNA, the CDR3 is TGTGCCAGCAGCTTAGCGGTGGGTGATTCGACTGAAGCTTTCTTT.

The CDR3 loop is CASSYGVPGETQYF. As DNA, the CDR3 is TGTGCCAGCAGTTACGGCGTCCCCGGGGAGACCCAGTACTTC. The chain carries TRBV6-6 and TRBJ2-5; D call uncertain. The CDR3 sequence is 14 residues long. V shed 2 bases and J shed 5 bases, with 12 bases lying between them. The germline CDR1 and CDR2 sequences are MNHNY and SVGAGI (reference sequence).

J is TRBJ2-7 and V is TRBV19; D gene unclear. CDR3 length: 13 residues. Trimming pared 3 bases from V and 3 bases from J, leaving 9 bases between. Germline values: CDR1 LNHDA, CDR2 SQIVND (reference sequence). In nucleotides, the CDR3 is TGTGCCAGTAGTATCTCTTTGGTCTACGAGCAGTACTTC. Its protein product is CASSISLVYEQYF.

This clone was seen a handful of times. The V call is TRBV9, the J call TRBJ2-7, with 8 bases matching TRBD2. This CDR3 is 14 amino acids long. Germline V CDR1 and CDR2: SGDLS, YYNGEE. V shed 4 bases, J shed 3 bases, and the junction held 6 bases outside the gene matches. The CDR3 region is CASSLLSGSYEQYF. CDR3 DNA sequence: TGTGCCAGCAGCCTTCTGAGCGGGAGCTACGAGCAGTACTTC.

This clone has only a few counts. This chain connects TRBV19 to TRBJ1-5; 9 bases are shared with TRBD1. Germline V gene lookup returns CDR1 LNHDA and CDR2 SQIVND (reference sequence). The CDR3 has 14 amino acids. The trim removed 4 bases at V and 4 bases at J, leaving 2 bases unmatched. The CDR3 here is CASSSGTGNQPQHF. CDR3 coding DNA: TGTGCCAGTAGTAGCGGGACAGGGAATCAGCCCCAGCATTTT. Full variable domain (outside the CDR3, taken from reference TRBV19 and TRBJ1-5): DGGITQSPKYLFRKEGQNVTLSCEQNLNHDAMYWYRQDPGQGLRLIYYSQIVNDFQKGDIAEGYSVSREKKESFPLTVTSAQKNPTAFYLCASSSGTGNQPQHFGDGTRLSIL.

V and J are TRBV27 and TRBJ2-3; 9 nucleotides line up with TRBD1. J was trimmed by 4 bases and V by 5 bases; bases with no gene match: 4. The germline gives CDR1 MNHEY, CDR2 SMNVEV (reference sequence). This CDR3 has 14 amino acids. The CDR3 nucleotides are TGTGCCAGCAGTGAACAGGGGGCGGCAGATACGCAGTATTTT. This gives the protein CASSEQGAADTQYF.

The CDR3 nucleotides are TGTGCCAGCAGCTTTGGCGGAACTGGAAACACCATATATTTT. Translated, it gives CASSFGGTGNTIYF. V is TRBV5-6 and J is TRBJ1-3; D gene unclear. This CDR3 is built from 14 residues. CDR1 and CDR2 from the germline V gene are SGHDT and YYEEEE. With 2 bases removed from V and 2 bases from J, the gap between germline ends came to 8 bases.

This clone occurred once. This chain uses TRBV15 with TRBJ2-5; D not certain. CDR1 LNHNV and CDR2 YYDKDF come from the germline V gene (reference sequence). The V end was cut by 0 bases, the J end by 4 bases, with 9 bases between. The CDR3 spans 14 residues. The CDR3: CATSRETGRETQYF. DNA of the CDR3: TGTGCCACCAGCAGAGAGACGGGTAGAGAGACCCAGTACTTC.

The CDR3: CASSYWGEGNTEAFF. DNA of the CDR3: TGTGCCAGCAGTTATTGGGGGGAGGGGAACACTGAAGCTTTCTTT. J is TRBJ1-1 and V is TRBV13, with D perhaps matching TRBD1 (5 bases). V was clipped by 6 bases and J by 1 base, with 15 bases between them. Germline CDR1 and CDR2: PRHDT and FYEKMQ (reference sequence). The CDR3 spans 15 residues.

This clone was picked up one time. J is TRBJ2-3 and V is TRBV10-1; the match to TRBD2 covers 11 bases. From germline, CDR1 is WNHNN and CDR2 SYGVQD (reference sequence). The V gene end was trimmed by 6 bases and the J gene end by 5 bases; junction bases not matched to a gene: 7. CDR3 length: 15 residues. The CDR3 loop is CASSLSGGAIDTQYF. CDR3 coding DNA: TGCGCCAGCAGCCTTAGCGGGGGGGCTATAGATACGCAGTATTTT.

The V call is TRBV9, the J call TRBJ2-1; D is undetermined. V was shortened by 4 bases and J by 10 bases, with 15 bases between the two germline ends. Germline loops: CDR1 SGDLS, CDR2 YYNGEE. The CDR3 loop spans 13 amino acids. The CDR3 here is CASSPPSQREQFF. The CDR3 DNA reads TGTGCCAGCAGCCCCCCAAGTCAGAGGGAGCAGTTCTTC.

The chain has TRBV2 and TRBJ2-1; TRBD2 matches at 12 bases. The germline V gene encodes CDR1 SNHLY and CDR2 FYNNEI. V lost 4 bases to trimming and J lost 4 bases; unmatched junction nucleotides: 5. CDR3 length: 16 amino acids. DNA for the CDR3: TGTGCCAGCAGTGGTCCTAGCGGGGGGGCATACAATGAGCAGTTCTTC. Translated: CASSGPSGGAYNEQFF.

This chain links TRBV6-6 with TRBJ2-4, with D perhaps matching TRBD1 (6 bases). This CDR3 is built from 14 residues. The V gene's germline CDR1 is MNHNY and CDR2 SVGAGI (reference sequence). Between the trimmed V and J ends, which lost 5 bases and 8 bases, there was a span of 16 bases. This CDR3 reads CASSGPQGIDIQYF. CDR3 sequence (DNA): TGTGCCAGCAGTGGCCCCCAGGGGATAGACATTCAGTACTTC.

This clone was seen a few times. V and J are TRBV2 and TRBJ2-1, with D perhaps TRBD1 (6 bases). Germline V lookup: CDR1 SNHLY, CDR2 FYNNEI. This CDR3 contains 16 residues. V was shortened by 8 bases and J by 0 bases, with 17 bases between the two germline ends. The CDR3 nucleotides are TGTGCCAGCCGGGGCATCAGGGGAAGCTCCTACAATGAGCAGTTCTTC. Translating gives CASRGIRGSSYNEQFF.

The V gene is TRBV5-1, the J gene TRBJ1-5; tentatively, D is TRBD1 (6 bases). CDR3 size: 16 residues. Germline V lookup: CDR1 SGHRS, CDR2 YFSETQ. With 0 bases removed from V and 2 bases from J, the gap between germline ends came to 12 bases. The DNA of the CDR3 is TGCGCCAGCAGCTTGGGCGGGCCAGGGGGCAATCAGCCCCAGCATTTT. It codes for CASSLGGPGGNQPQHF.

The V and J genes are TRBV27 and TRBJ1-4, with unresolved D. This CDR3 has 13 residues. CDR1 is MNHEY and CDR2 is SMNVEV in the germline V gene (reference sequence). V lost 3 bases, J lost 3 bases, and 5 bases lay in between. For the CDR3, the DNA is TGTGCCAGCAGTTTTTATCCTAATGAAAAACTGTTTTTT. Translated, it gives CASSFYPNEKLFF.

This sequence joins TRBV19 and TRBJ1-1; D perhaps matches TRBD1 (6 bases). Trimming took 2 bases from V and 5 from J, leaving 12 bases between them. CDR1 is LNHDA and CDR2 is SQIVND in the germline V gene (reference sequence). The CDR3 sequence is 14 residues long. The CDR3 loop reads CASSISEGVTEAFF. The CDR3 DNA is TGTGCCAGTAGTATATCTGAGGGGGTAACTGAAGCTTTCTTT.